Listed below are T cell receptor beta chains from one sample, sequenced in a study of control samples from healthy donors and cancer patients. Sequencing used immunoSEQ multiplex PCR; TCRdb keeps in-frame clones, though not all of them. The repertoire holds about 180,000 clones, with 90% as singletons. Sequenced: blood. All receptors derive from a woman between 50 and 59 years old in good health. CDR3s include the opening cysteine and the closing phenylalanine or tryptophan. A D gene is named only where the DNA matches it firmly. The size entry is marked missing in some rows and otherwise reads once, few, many or a size class.

j_call v_call d_call clone_size cdr3_aa cdr3_nt
TRBJ2-1 TRBV11-1 TRBD2 . CASSYSGRAYNEQFF TGTGCCAGCAGCTATAGCGGGAGGGCCTACAATGAGCAGTTCTTC
TRBJ1-1 TRBV6-1 . . CASSEVVSGVNAFF TGTGCCAGCAGTGAAGTTGTTTCTGGGGTTAACGCTTTCTTT
TRBJ1-3 TRBV12-3/TRBV12-4 . . CASQGYSGNTIYF TGTGCCAGCCAGGGGTACTCTGGAAACACCATATATTTT
TRBJ2-2 TRBV28 . . CASTVNTGELFF TGTGCCAGCACAGTGAACACCGGGGAGCTGTTTTTT
TRBJ1-1 TRBV28 TRBD1 . CASSTTGVEAFF TGTGCCAGCAGTACGACAGGGGTTGAAGCTTTCTTT
TRBJ2-5 TRBV25-1 . . CASSESGLAGTQYF TGTGCCAGCAGTGAATCAGGCTTGGCTGGGACCCAGTACTTC
TRBJ1-1 TRBV13 TRBD1 . CASSQHTTGDYTFF TGTGCCAGCAGCCAACACACGACAGGGGACTATACTTTCTTT
TRBJ2-3 TRBV19 . . CVDREADTQYF TGTGTCGACAGGGAGGCAGATACGCAGTATTTT
TRBJ2-1 TRBV7-3 . once CASRGTGNEQFF TGTGCCAGCAGAGGGACGGGAAATGAGCAGTTCTTC
TRBJ2-5 TRBV5-1 . once CASSLQGIQETQYF TGCGCCAGCAGCCTTCAGGGAATTCAAGAGACCCAGTACTTC
TRBJ2-1 TRBV13 TRBD2 . CASSHTPGTSGRGRIHEQFF TGTGCCAGCAGCCACACCCCTGGGACTAGCGGGAGGGGTAGGATTCATGAGCAGTTCTTC
TRBJ2-2 TRBV4-3 . . CASSHTNTGELFF TGCGCCAGCAGCCACACGAACACCGGGGAGCTGTTTTTT
TRBJ2-2 TRBV6-6 . . CASSYPSDTGELFF TGTGCCAGCAGTTACCCCTCAGACACCGGGGAGCTGTTTTTT
TRBJ1-5 TRBV29-1 TRBD1 . CSVLQGADQPQHF TGCAGCGTCTTACAGGGGGCCGATCAGCCCCAGCATTTT
TRBJ1-6 TRBV7-6 . . CASSFPRSPLHF TGTGCCAGCAGCTTCCCTAGGTCACCCCTCCACTTT
TRBJ2-1 TRBV28 . . CASSSFGSQGYNEQFF TGTGCCAGCAGTTCCTTCGGGAGCCAGGGTTACAATGAGCAGTTCTTC
TRBJ1-1 TRBV20-1 . . CSARPYLEAFF TGCAGTGCTCGACCTTATTTGGAAGCTTTCTTT
TRBJ2-5 TRBV27 . . CASSFATGIGTQYF TGTGCCAGCAGCTTTGCGACTGGGATAGGGACCCAGTACTTC
TRBJ2-3 TRBV25-1 TRBD2 . CASTVLAGGRNTQYF TGTGCCAGCACCGTACTAGCGGGGGGGCGAAATACGCAGTATTTT
TRBJ2-3 TRBV6-2/TRBV6-3 TRBD2 . CASSYGTSEHYTDTQYF TGTGCCAGCAGTTACGGGACTAGCGAACATTACACAGATACGCAGTATTTT
TRBJ2-5 TRBV7-3 . . CASSLFQGRPWAETQYF TGTGCCAGCAGCTTATTCCAGGGGAGGCCTTGGGCTGAGACCCAGTACTTC
TRBJ1-1 TRBV6-2/TRBV6-3 . . CASSYSAGRPMNTEAFF TGTGCCAGCAGTTACTCGGCAGGGCGCCCCATGAACACTGAAGCTTTCTTT
TRBJ2-5 TRBV3-1/TRBV3-2 . . CASSQLGSGVKETQYF TGTGCCAGCAGCCAACTCGGTTCTGGGGTGAAAGAGACCCAGTACTTC
TRBJ2-1 TRBV9 TRBD2 . CASSGGLAGVNEQFF TGTGCCAGCAGCGGGGGACTAGCGGGAGTCAATGAGCAGTTCTTC
TRBJ1-4 TRBV28 . . CASTSGLLNEKLFF TGTGCCAGCACCTCCGGGCTTCTTAATGAAAAACTGTTTTTT
TRBJ1-3 TRBV7-9 . . CASSSWTASGNTIYF TGTGCCAGCAGCTCCTGGACAGCCTCTGGAAACACCATATATTTT
TRBJ1-4 TRBV24-1 TRBD1 . CATSDSRGLGQKLFF TGTGCCACCAGTGATAGTAGGGGGCTCGGGCAAAAACTGTTTTTT
TRBJ1-5 TRBV7-2 TRBD1 . CASSAQGTGPQPQHF TGTGCCAGCAGCGCGCAGGGGACAGGTCCCCAGCCCCAGCATTTT
TRBJ1-2 TRBV4-1 . . CASSQQSYGYTF TGCGCCAGCAGCCAACAAAGCTATGGCTACACCTTC
TRBJ1-2 TRBV12-3/TRBV12-4 . . CASSFPDGYF TGTGCCAGCAGTTTCCCGGACGGCTACTTC
TRBJ2-3 TRBV27 TRBD2 . CASTLGLAGADTQYF TGTGCCAGCACCCTTGGGCTAGCGGGAGCAGATACGCAGTATTTT
TRBJ2-7 TRBV5-1 TRBD1 . CASSRFGQGDSYEQYF TGCGCCAGCAGCCGCTTCGGACAGGGAGACTCCTACGAGCAGTACTTC
TRBJ2-3 TRBV14 . . CASSQETRGGADTQYF TGTGCCAGCAGCCAAGAAACGAGGGGGGGTGCAGATACGCAGTATTTT
TRBJ2-3 TRBV19 TRBD1 . CASRKGQGTDTQYF TGTGCCAGTAGGAAAGGACAGGGGACAGATACGCAGTATTTT
TRBJ2-1 TRBV19 . once CASSMGSDNEQFF TGTGCCAGTAGTATGGGAAGCGACAATGAGCAGTTCTTC
TRBJ1-1 TRBV19 TRBD1 . CASNRGPRNTEAFF TGTGCCAGTAACAGGGGGCCCCGGAACACTGAAGCTTTCTTT
TRBJ2-2 TRBV9 . . CASSPRQDTAGELFF TGTGCCAGCAGCCCTCGACAGGACACCGCCGGGGAGCTGTTTTTT
TRBJ2-1 TRBV4-3 . . CASSQVLAHDEQFF TGCGCCAGCAGCCAAGTTCTAGCGCATGATGAGCAGTTCTTC
TRBJ2-2 TRBV24-1 TRBD2 . CATGLHPGLAGGANTGELFF TGTGCCACCGGGCTTCATCCGGGACTAGCGGGCGGGGCCAACACCGGGGAGCTGTTTTTT
TRBJ1-1 TRBV28 . . CASSRFKTEAFF TGTGCCAGCAGTCGATTCAAGACTGAAGCTTTCTTT
TRBJ1-1 TRBV6-5 . . CASSYLETGYTEAFF TGTGCCAGCAGTTACCTAGAAACCGGGTACACTGAAGCTTTCTTT
TRBJ2-3 TRBV29-1 . . CSVGVSIRTDTQYF TGCAGCGTTGGTGTGTCGATAAGGACAGATACGCAGTATTTT
TRBJ2-7 TRBV6-5 TRBD1 once CASSHRGSYEQYF TGTGCCAGCAGTCACAGGGGTTCCTACGAGCAGTACTTC
TRBJ2-1 TRBV2 TRBD2 . CARQSRTSEDNEQFF TGTGCCAGACAAAGCCGGACTAGCGAAGACAATGAGCAGTTCTTC
TRBJ2-5 TRBV19 TRBD1 once CASSTWDRASETQYF TGTGCCAGTAGTACTTGGGACAGGGCAAGTGAGACCCAGTACTTC
TRBJ2-1 TRBV5-1 . once CASSLSGGSYNEQFF TGCGCCAGCAGCTTGTCCGGGGGCTCCTACAATGAGCAGTTCTTC
TRBJ2-7 TRBV9 . . CASSVDRVSEQYF TGTGCCAGCAGCGTAGACAGGGTATCCGAGCAGTACTTC
TRBJ2-1 TRBV7-2 TRBD2 . CASSLAASGGNEQFF TGTGCCAGCAGCTTAGCCGCTAGCGGGGGGAATGAGCAGTTCTTC
TRBJ1-3 TRBV5-4 . . CASSLISQNTIYF TGTGCCAGCAGCTTGATCAGTCAGAACACCATATATTTT
TRBJ2-3 TRBV28 . . CAGHSPDKDTQYF TGTGCCGGACATTCCCCCGATAAGGATACGCAGTATTTT
TRBJ1-1 TRBV28 TRBD1 . CASDSLIYGTENTEAFF TGTGCCAGCGATTCACTAATATATGGGACAGAAAACACTGAAGCTTTCTTT
TRBJ1-1 TRBV30 . . CAWKLRGLQNTEAFF TGTGCCTGGAAACTTCGGGGACTCCAGAACACTGAAGCTTTCTTT
TRBJ1-4 TRBV5-1 . . CASSFTTQGANNEKLFF TGCGCCAGCAGCTTTACGACACAGGGAGCGAATAATGAAAAACTGTTTTTT